The 5 T cell receptor beta chains below were found in one sample sequenced in a study of brain T cells in children with intractable seizures. The protocol was immunoSEQ multiplex PCR, while the TCRdb copy is restricted to in-frame clones and leaves out a portion. The repertoire holds about 41,000 clones, with more than 80% as singletons. Here the sequenced sample was peripheral blood, taken at surgery. These receptors were taken from a girl aged 2-10 years with tuberous sclerosis and intractable seizures.

This clone appeared a single time. The chain joins TRBV5-6 to TRBJ1-3; the D is unclear. The V gene's germline CDR1 is SGHDT and CDR2 YYEEEE. V lost 0 bases to trimming and J lost 2 bases, with 3 bases between them. CDR3 length: 13 amino acids. CDR3 DNA sequence: TGTGCCAGCAGCTTGGGGACTGGAAACACCATATATTTT. It specifies CASSLGTGNTIYF.

The V and J genes are TRBV5-1 and TRBJ1-6; 8 nucleotides line up with TRBD1. V lost 9 bases and J lost 10; bases outside the gene matches: 9. Per germline, CDR1 SGHRS and CDR2 YFSETQ. The CDR3 sequence is 13 residues long. CDR3 region: CATKTGDLSPLHF. The CDR3 nucleotides are TGCGCCACTAAGACAGGGGATCTCTCACCCCTCCACTTT.

The chain combines TRBV5-1 with TRBJ1-1, with a possible D match to TRBD1 (5 bases). Per the germline V gene, CDR1 is SGHRS and CDR2 is YFSETQ. The V and J ends lost 4 bases and 1 base respectively, with 11 bases between them. The CDR3 sequence is 14 residues long. CDR3 protein: CASSQGGQNTEAFF. The CDR3 nucleotides read TGCGCCAGCAGCCAGGGAGGACAGAACACTGAAGCTTTCTTT.

This clone has just a few counts. This chain uses TRBV6-5 with TRBJ2-7, with 9 bases aligning to TRBD1. CDR1 and CDR2 (germline): MNHEY, SVGAGI. The CDR3 runs to 15 residues. After removal of 5 bases from V and 2 bases from J, the junction contained 7 bases not matched to a gene. CDR3 loop: CASSITTGGTYEQYV. CDR3 nucleotides: TGTGCCAGCAGTATAACGACAGGGGGGACCTACGAGCAGTACGTC.

The chain links TRBV7-6 to TRBJ2-1; 9 bases match TRBD1. The V gene end was trimmed by 1 base and the J gene end by 8 bases; junction bases not matched to a gene: 12. CDR3 length: 17 amino acids. The germline CDR1 and CDR2 sequences are SGHVS and FNYEAQ. The CDR3 region has the DNA TGTGCCAGCAGCTTAGAGGAGTCCCGGACAGGGGCCCATGAGCAGTTCTTC. Residues: CASSLEESRTGAHEQFF.